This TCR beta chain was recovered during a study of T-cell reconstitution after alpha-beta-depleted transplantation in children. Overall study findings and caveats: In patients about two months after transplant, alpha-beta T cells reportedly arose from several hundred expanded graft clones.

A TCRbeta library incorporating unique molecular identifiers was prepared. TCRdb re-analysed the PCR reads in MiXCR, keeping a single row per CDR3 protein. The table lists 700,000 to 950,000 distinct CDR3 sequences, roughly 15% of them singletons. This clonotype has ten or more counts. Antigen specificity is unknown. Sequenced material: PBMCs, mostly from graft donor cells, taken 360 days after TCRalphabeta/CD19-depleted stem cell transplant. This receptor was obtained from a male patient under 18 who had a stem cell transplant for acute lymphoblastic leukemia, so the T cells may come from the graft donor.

CDR3 DNA sequence: TGCGCCACCCGGGGGGCGAACACCGGGGAGCTGTTTTTT. Translated, it gives CATRGANTGELFF. The rearrangement links TRBV5-1 to TRBJ2-2; 7 nucleotides match TRBD2. The CDR3 sequence is 13 residues long. The germline V gene encodes CDR1 SGHRS and CDR2 YFSETQ. Trimming removed 9 bases from V and 0 bases from J; junction bases left unmatched: 2.